This T cell receptor (beta chain) was identified during a study of T cell responses to AZD1222 COVID-19 vaccine. Study findings and constraints: It was only after the peak T cell response that any repertoires were sampled. Donors were largely white British and mainly female; clonal diversity was possibly underestimated. The CD4 TCRs associated with vaccination extended across spike and predominated at 160-218 and 743-854.

The table came from immunoSEQ multiplex PCR; TCRdb's copy has only in-frame clones and leaves some out. Of 150,000 or so clones detected, roughly 94% appear once; the ten largest clones hold 0.64%. As for this clone: Its antigen is unknown.

The CDR3 contains 12 residues. Germline CDR1 and CDR2: MDHEN and SYDVKM. Trimming removed 2 bases at V and 6 bases at J, with 7 bases between. Sequences were derived from peripheral blood, sampled on day 0 of AZD1222 vaccination. The chain couples TRBV28 to TRBJ1-2, with a tentative D call TRBD1 (6 bases). This TCR was sampled from an adult in good health. Written as DNA, the CDR3 is TGTGCCAGCAGTTTAAAGGGGGATGGCTACACCTTC. This sequence encodes CASSLKGDGYTF.